Presented here are 13 T cell receptor beta chains from one specimen sequenced in a study of cytomegalovirus exposure and HLA in healthy donors. In the PCR, 60 Vbeta and 13 Jbeta primers were used. Clones were sequenced by immunoSEQ multiplex PCR, and TCRdb holds only the in-frame ones, with some missing. The sample holds tens of thousands of clones, roughly 79% seen once. Sequencing used PBMCs. The receptors originated from a middle-aged woman in good health and CMV-seropositive.

The chain has TRBV5-1 and TRBJ2-7; 9 positions match TRBD2. Trimming at V came to 2 bases and at J to 3 bases, leaving 6 bases not matched to a gene. The CDR3 is 15 residues long. Germline CDR1 and CDR2: SGHRS and YFSETQ. CDR3 DNA: TGCGCCAGCAGCTTATTCGCGGGGGGGGGCTACGAGCAGTACTTC. Its protein product is CASSLFAGGGYEQYF.

Written as DNA, the CDR3 is TGTGCCAGCAGTGAAAGGTTGGGGCAGTACCAGCCCCTATATAGCAATCAGCCCCAGCATTTT. Translation gives CASSERLGQYQPLYSNQPQHF. The rearrangement links TRBV6-1 to TRBJ1-5; maybe TRBD1 (5 bases). Trimming pared 2 bases from V and 0 bases from J, leaving 26 bases between. The CDR3 totals 21 residues. Germline-derived CDR1 and CDR2 are MNHNS and SASEGT.

The gene calls are TRBV7-6 and TRBJ1-2; D is undetermined. CDR1 and CDR2 (germline): SGHVS, FNYEAQ. Between the trimmed V and J ends, which lost 5 bases and 4 bases, there was a span of 20 bases. This CDR3 region has 16 residues. For the CDR3, the DNA is TGTGCCAGCAGCCGAGAGGCAGTAACCGCTGTCTATGGCTACACCTTC. It yields the protein CASSREAVTAVYGYTF.

The chain employs TRBV29-1 and TRBJ2-7; 10 bases map to TRBD1. Germline V CDR1 and CDR2: SQVTM, ANQGSEA. There are 14 residues in the CDR3. After removal of 4 bases from V and 4 bases from J, the junction contained 7 bases not matched to a gene. CDR3 in amino acids: CSVGLTGQGYEQYF. As DNA, the CDR3 is TGCAGCGTTGGGCTAACGGGACAGGGGTACGAGCAGTACTTC.

The chain combines TRBV14 with TRBJ2-1; maybe TRBD1 (6 bases). This CDR3 is 16 amino acids long. V lost 0 bases and J 1 base, leaving 10 bases between the germline ends. The germline gives CDR1 SGHDN, CDR2 FVKESK. The CDR3 sequence: CASSQDPGDSYNEQFF. In DNA form, the CDR3 reads TGTGCCAGCAGCCAAGATCCAGGGGATTCCTACAATGAGCAGTTCTTC.

The chain couples TRBV6-6 to TRBJ1-2; D gene ambiguous. The V and J ends lost 6 bases and 6 bases respectively, with 8 bases between them. The CDR3 covers 11 residues. Germline V lookup: CDR1 MNHNY, CDR2 SVGAGI (reference sequence). CDR3 nucleotides: TGTGCCAGCAGGGGCTTAGATGGCTACACCTTC. Protein sequence: CASRGLDGYTF.

Details on this clone: At one of its ends the junction is not consistent with the germline gene, which may arise from a read error. The rearrangement uses TRBV30 and TRBJ2-1; 9 nucleotides agree with TRBD2. Germline CDR1 reads GTSNPN; CDR2 reads SVGIG (reference sequence). The CDR3 runs 12 residues. Here the CDR3 reads CAGSGGLGEQFF. CDR3 sequence (DNA): TGTGCCGGGAGCGGGGGGTTGGGTGAGCAGTTCTTC. Together with reference TRBV30 and TRBJ2-1, the CDR3 gives the full variable domain: SQTIHQWPATLVQPVGSPLSLECTVEGTSNPNLYWYRQAAGRGLQLLFYSVGIGQISSEVPQNLSASRPQDRQFILSSKKLLLSDSGFYLCAGSGGLGEQFFGPGTRLTVL.

A few counts support this clone. The chain combines TRBV4-2 with TRBJ1-5; no definite D call. The CDR3 is 14 amino acids. CDR1 LGHNA and CDR2 YNFKEQ come from the germline V gene. Trimming shortened V by 0 bases and J by 1 base, and 4 bases separated the two germline ends. The CDR3 sequence is CASSQDSSNQPQHF. CDR3 nucleotides: TGTGCCAGCAGCCAAGATAGCAGCAATCAGCCCCAGCATTTT.

The rearrangement uses TRBV28 and TRBJ1-3; the D gene is possibly TRBD1 (5 bases). CDR1 is MDHEN and CDR2 is SYDVKM in the germline V gene. The CDR3 totals 15 residues. The ends were cut back, 8 bases at V and 4 bases at J, with 18 bases in the middle. CDR3 sequence (DNA): TGTGCCAGCGCTCCGGGGGGAAATGTCGGAAACACCATATATTTT. Translation: CASAPGGNVGNTIYF.

The chain is built from TRBV15 and TRBJ1-1; D possibly corresponds to TRBD1 (6 bases). Germline lookup yields CDR1 LNHNV and CDR2 YYDKDF (reference sequence). CDR3 length: 15 residues. Trimming left V 1 base short and J 2 bases short, with 11 bases between. The CDR3: CATSRGSGANTEAFF. Here the CDR3 DNA reads TGTGCCACCAGCAGAGGGTCAGGGGCCAACACTGAAGCTTTCTTT.

This chain connects TRBV6-5 to TRBJ2-5, with 11 bases identical to TRBD2. This CDR3 spans 14 amino acids. Trimming at V came to 7 bases and at J to 4 bases, leaving 5 bases not matched to a gene. The germline V gene has CDR1 MNHEY and CDR2 SVGAGI. CDR3 DNA: TGTGCCAGCAAAACCCTAGCGGGGGGAGAGACCCAGTACTTC. Its protein product is CASKTLAGGETQYF.

The rearrangement joins TRBV7-9 to TRBJ1-6, with TRBD1 identical over 8 bases. V shed 5 bases and J 5 bases; nucleotides not matched to a gene: 8. The germline V gene encodes CDR1 SEHNR and CDR2 FQNEAQ (reference sequence). CDR3 length equals 16 residues. The CDR3 DNA reads TGTGCCAGCAGCCTCCCCCTGACAGGGGATAATTCACCCCTCCACTTT. It specifies CASSLPLTGDNSPLHF.

The V call is TRBV6-1, the J call TRBJ2-2; weak D call: TRBD1 (6 bases). The V end was cut by 6 bases, the J end by 8 bases, with 16 bases between. This CDR3 has 14 amino acids. Germline V gene data show CDR1 as MNHNS and CDR2 as SASEGT. CDR3 in DNA: TGTGCCAGCAGAAACGGACAGCTTAGGGGGGAGCTGTTTTTT. Its translation: CASRNGQLRGELFF.